The text below deals with one T cell receptor beta chain. Its antigen is as yet unknown. This entry belongs to a study of CD4 T cells in relation to SARS-CoV-2 and coronaviruses. TCRdb's table, derived via immunoSEQ multiplex PCR, lists solely in-frame clones and lacks some. The table shows about 65,000 clones, with around 87% occurring only once. Before the COVID-19 pandemic, during about 2011-2019, CD4+ T cells were taken from unexposed donors. General study points: The assay detects memory recall responses, not culture-primed primary responses. The cross-reactivity analysis covered only spike protein, not other viral proteins.

The TCR originated in a human donor in good health. Material: memory CD4+ T cells from PBMCs.

CDR3 sequence (DNA): TGTGCCAGCAGCCTGAATGAGTTCTATGGCTACACCTTC. It is translated as CASSLNEFYGYTF. The rearrangement joins TRBV7-9 to TRBJ1-2; D is uncertain. The CDR3 totals 13 residues. V dropped 5 bases and J dropped 4 bases, with 11 bases sitting between them. Germline CDR1 and CDR2: SEHNR and FQNEAQ (reference sequence). The variable domain in full, with the rest retrieved from reference TRBV7-9 and TRBJ1-2, is DTGVSQNPRHKITKRGQNVTFRCDPISEHNRLYWYRQTLGQGPEFLTYFQNEAQLEKSRLLSDRFSAERPKGSFSTLEIQRTEQGDSAMYLCASSLNEFYGYTFGSGTRLTVV.